One and the same sample provided the 8 T cell receptor beta chains below, sequenced in a study of T cell repertoires in cytomegalovirus infection. Antigen specificity for these receptors is unknown. TCRdb recomputed calls from the reads with MiXCR, one row per CDR3 protein. In the table there are about 920,000 distinct CDR3 sequences, roughly 30% of which are singletons. The specimen was cultured CD8+ T cells from PBMCs, collected from culture after CMV antigen stimulation. The receptors stem from a human donor in good health (CMV status not recorded). Some clones in this sample may be carry-over from other donors' samples.

This clonotype occurred a few times. The chain's CDR3 is CASRTGDTEAFF. CDR3 nucleotide sequence: TGTGCCAGCAGGACAGGGGACACTGAAGCTTTCTTT. The chain has TRBV6-1 and TRBJ1-1; 8 positions match TRBD1. This CDR3 comprises 12 residues. Germline loops: CDR1 MNHNS, CDR2 SASEGT. V shed 6 bases, J shed 3 bases, and the junction held 0 bases outside the gene matches.

This clonotype was seen a handful of times. The rearrangement uses TRBV7-3 and TRBJ2-2; D is tentatively TRBD1 or TRBD2 (6 bases each). Trimming cost V 6 bases and J 4 bases, with 12 bases left between them. The CDR3 has 14 amino acids. Germline CDR1 is SGHTA and CDR2 is FQGTGA. The CDR3 spells CASRRGASTGELFF. The CDR3 nucleotides are TGTGCCAGCAGGAGGGGGGCCAGCACCGGGGAGCTGTTTTTT.

This clonotype has ten or more counts. The chain uses TRBV7-8 and TRBJ1-5, with 8 bases that match TRBD1. Germline lookup yields CDR1 SGHVS and CDR2 FQNEAQ. The V gene end was trimmed by 5 bases and the J gene end by 4 bases; junction bases not matched to a gene: 10. The CDR3 covers 16 residues. The CDR3 here is CASSIEPDRANQPQHF. CDR3 DNA sequence: TGTGCCAGCAGCATAGAGCCGGACAGGGCAAATCAGCCCCAGCATTTT.

This clonotype was found a few times. The chain links TRBV6-5 to TRBJ1-2, with 9 positions matching TRBD1. Trimming removed 0 bases from V and 0 bases from J; junction bases left unmatched: 5. The CDR3 covers 17 residues. CDR1 and CDR2 from the germline V gene are MNHEY and SVGAGI. The CDR3: CASSYSGTGSSNYGYTF. CDR3 DNA: TGTGCCAGCAGTTACTCAGGGACAGGGAGCTCTAACTATGGCTACACCTTC.

There are a few counts of this clonotype. The chain recombines TRBV29-1 with TRBJ2-7, with 9 positions matching TRBD1. Germline lookup yields CDR1 SQVTM and CDR2 ANQGSEA. The CDR3 length is 15 residues. The junction had 7 bases not matched to a gene; V was cut back by 1 base and J by 3 bases. The CDR3 loop is CSVEAAGTGNYEQYF. In DNA, the CDR3 is TGCAGCGTTGAAGCCGCCGGGACAGGGAACTACGAGCAGTACTTC.

This clonotype was found once. V and J are TRBV4-1 and TRBJ1-5; 7 nucleotides match TRBD1. V was pared by 3 bases and J by 3 bases, with 11 bases of the junction left unmatched. The CDR3 has 17 residues. Germline V CDR1 and CDR2: MGHRA, YSYEKL. CDR3 residues: CASSQDGTAIINQPQHF. The CDR3 nucleotides are TGCGCCAGCAGCCAGGATGGGACAGCGATTATCAATCAGCCCCAGCATTTT.

J is TRBJ2-3 and V is TRBV6-2 or TRBV6-3; D tentatively fits TRBD1 or TRBD2 (5 bases each). The CDR3 covers 16 residues. CDR1 MNHEY and CDR2 SVGEGT come from the germline V gene. V shed 8 bases and J shed 2 bases, with 20 bases lying between them. CDR3: CASPPGARSATDTQYF. Here the CDR3 DNA reads TGTGCCAGCCCCCCCGGGGCACGGAGTGCCACAGATACGCAGTATTTT.

J is TRBJ1-2 and V is TRBV6-5, with TRBD1 matching over 8 bases. Germline V gene sequence: CDR1 MNHEY, CDR2 SVGAGI. The CDR3 totals 20 residues. The junction had 18 bases not matched to a gene; V was cut back by 0 bases and J by 3 bases. The CDR3 is CASSYSNPVWTGPFDYGYTF. The CDR3 DNA sequence: TGTGCCAGCAGTTACTCGAATCCTGTGTGGACAGGGCCGTTCGACTATGGCTACACCTTC.